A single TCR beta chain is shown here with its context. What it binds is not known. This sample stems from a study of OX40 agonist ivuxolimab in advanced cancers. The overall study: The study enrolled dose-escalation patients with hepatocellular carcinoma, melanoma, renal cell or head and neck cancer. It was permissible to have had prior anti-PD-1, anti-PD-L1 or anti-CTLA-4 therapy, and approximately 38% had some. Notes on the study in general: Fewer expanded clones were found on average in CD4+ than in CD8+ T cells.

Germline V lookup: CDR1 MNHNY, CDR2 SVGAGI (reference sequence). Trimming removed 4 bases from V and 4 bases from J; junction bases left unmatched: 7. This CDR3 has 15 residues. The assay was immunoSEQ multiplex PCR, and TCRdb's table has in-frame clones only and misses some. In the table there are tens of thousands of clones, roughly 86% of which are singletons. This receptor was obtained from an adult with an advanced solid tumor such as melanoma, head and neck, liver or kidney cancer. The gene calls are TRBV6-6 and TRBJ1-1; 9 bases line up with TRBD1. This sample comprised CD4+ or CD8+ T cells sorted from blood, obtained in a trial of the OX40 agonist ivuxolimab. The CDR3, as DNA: TGTGCCAGCAGTTCCAACAGGGGGCTGGGCACTGAAGCTTTCTTT. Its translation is CASSSNRGLGTEAFF.